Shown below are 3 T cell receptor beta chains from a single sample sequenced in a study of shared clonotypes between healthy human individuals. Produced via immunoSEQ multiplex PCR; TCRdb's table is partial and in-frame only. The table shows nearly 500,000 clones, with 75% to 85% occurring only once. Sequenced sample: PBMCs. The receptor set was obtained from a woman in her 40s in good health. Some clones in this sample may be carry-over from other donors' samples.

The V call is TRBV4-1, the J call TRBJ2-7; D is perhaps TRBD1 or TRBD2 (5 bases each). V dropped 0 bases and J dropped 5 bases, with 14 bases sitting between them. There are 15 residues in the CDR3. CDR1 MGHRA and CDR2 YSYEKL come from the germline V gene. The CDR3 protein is CASSQDSWGSDEQYF. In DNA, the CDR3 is TGCGCCAGCAGCCAAGATTCGTGGGGGTCGGACGAGCAGTACTTC.

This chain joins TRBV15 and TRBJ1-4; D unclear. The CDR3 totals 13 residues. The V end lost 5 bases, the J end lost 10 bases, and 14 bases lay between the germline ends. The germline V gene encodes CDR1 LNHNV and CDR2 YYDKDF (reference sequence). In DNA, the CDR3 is TGTGCCACCAGCTCCGCTGCCGAAGGAAAACTGTTTTTT. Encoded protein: CATSSAAEGKLFF. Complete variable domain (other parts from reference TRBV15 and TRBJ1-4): DAMVIQNPRYQVTQFGKPVTLSCSQTLNHNVMYWYQQKSSQAPKLLFHYYDKDFNNEADTPDNFQSRRPNTSFCFLDIRSPGLGDTAMYLCATSSAAEGKLFFGSGTQLSVL.

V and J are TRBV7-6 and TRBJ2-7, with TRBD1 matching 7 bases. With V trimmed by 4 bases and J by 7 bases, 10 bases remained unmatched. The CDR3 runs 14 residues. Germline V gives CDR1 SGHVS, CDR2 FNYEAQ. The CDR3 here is CASSSTGLSGEQYF. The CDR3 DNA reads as TGTGCCAGCAGCTCGACAGGGTTAAGTGGGGAGCAGTACTTC. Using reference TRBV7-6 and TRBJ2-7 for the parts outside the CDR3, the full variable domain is GAGVSQSPRYKVTKRGQDVALRCDPISGHVSLYWYRQALGQGPEFLTYFNYEAQQDKSGLPNDRFSAERPEGSISTLTIQRTEQRDSAMYRCASSSTGLSGEQYFGPGTRLTVT.